This passage covers 25 T cell receptor beta chains from one sample sequenced in a study of shared clonotypes between healthy human individuals. Selected positively for CCR7 and CD45RO-negative, naive CD8 cells excluded terminally differentiated effector memory CD45RA+ cells. Sequencing was performed with immunoSEQ multiplex PCR; in TCRdb, only in-frame clones are kept and a portion is missing. The sample records about 680,000 clones, roughly 94% being singletons. Sequencing was done on a sample of naive CD8+ T cells sorted from blood. The receptor set was obtained from a man aged 25-45 years in good health.

This clone was seen only once. The V gene is TRBV4-3, the J gene TRBJ2-3, with 9 nucleotides matching TRBD2. The CDR3 runs 16 residues. CDR1 LGHNA and CDR2 YSLEER come from the germline V gene. V lost 1 base, J lost 1 base, and 3 bases stayed unmatched. The CDR3 region has the DNA TGCGCCAGCAGCCAAGCTAGCGGGGTGGGCACAGATACGCAGTATTTT. Translated, it gives CASSQASGVGTDTQYF.

This chain joins TRBV28 and TRBJ2-7; 10 nucleotides align to TRBD2. Unmatched junction bases numbered 4, after V lost 6 bases and J lost 5 bases. Germline assignment: CDR1 MDHEN and CDR2 SYDVKM. The CDR3 has 13 residues. As DNA, the CDR3 is TGTGCCAGCAGGAAACTAGCGGGAAACGAGCAGTACTTC. Encoded protein: CASRKLAGNEQYF.

The chain joins TRBV6-1 to TRBJ2-6; D remains ambiguous. CDR1 is MNHNS and CDR2 is SASEGT in the germline V gene. V was pared by 2 bases and J by 1 base, with 21 bases between. The CDR3 length is 20 residues. This chain's CDR3 is CASSEKNHDTLKSGANVLTF. The CDR3 nucleotides are TGTGCCAGCAGTGAAAAGAACCATGACACCCTAAAGTCTGGGGCCAACGTCCTGACTTTC.

V is TRBV11-2 and J is TRBJ2-5; D tentatively fits TRBD1 or TRBD2 (7 bases each). The germline V gene has CDR1 SGHAT and CDR2 FQNNGV. Trimming left V 5 bases short and J 3 bases short, with 16 bases between. CDR3 length: 15 residues. The CDR3 loop reads CASSPGDSGKETQYF. CDR3 sequence (DNA): TGTGCCAGCAGCCCCGGGGACAGCGGGAAAGAGACCCAGTACTTC.

The chain couples TRBV18 to TRBJ2-1, with D uncertain. The CDR3 extends over 12 amino acids. V was shortened by 5 bases and J by 8 bases, with 10 bases between the two germline ends. CDR1 KGHSH and CDR2 LQKENI come from the germline V gene. For the CDR3, the DNA is TGTGCCAGCTCAATAATCGGTGATGAGCAGTTCTTC. This codes for CASSIIGDEQFF.

This chain links TRBV7-2 with TRBJ2-7, with 9 bases lining up with TRBD1. Germline V gives CDR1 SGHTA, CDR2 FQGNSA. After removal of 3 bases from V and 4 bases from J, the junction contained 7 bases not matched to a gene. The CDR3 is 15 amino acids. In DNA, the CDR3 is TGTGCCAGCAGCTTGGCCGGGACAGGGACTTACGAGCAGTACTTC. Its translation is CASSLAGTGTYEQYF.

The chain uses TRBV15 and TRBJ2-6, with 8 bases matching TRBD1. The germline V gene has CDR1 LNHNV and CDR2 YYDKDF (reference sequence). J lost 0 bases, V lost 8 bases, and 15 bases had no gene match. The CDR3 sequence is 19 residues long. The CDR3 sequence is CATGTTGGEGYSGANVLTF. The CDR3 DNA follows: TGTGCCACCGGTACAACAGGGGGTGAAGGGTACTCTGGGGCCAACGTCCTGACTTTC.

This chain joins TRBV7-9 and TRBJ2-2; the match to TRBD2 covers 8 bases. Per the germline V gene, CDR1 is SEHNR and CDR2 is FQNEAQ (reference sequence). This CDR3 is 15 amino acids long. J lost 7 bases, V lost 1 base, and 5 bases had no gene match. The chain's CDR3 is CASSLVGSGDGELFF. The CDR3 DNA sequence: TGTGCCAGCAGCTTAGTCGGTAGCGGGGACGGGGAGCTGTTTTTT.

The chain couples TRBV2 to TRBJ2-3, with D hard to call. Per germline, CDR1 SNHLY and CDR2 FYNNEI. This CDR3 is 15 amino acids long. Trimming removed 5 bases from V and 2 bases from J, with 14 bases in between. CDR3 in amino acids: CASSLSPSPTDTQYF. DNA of the CDR3: TGTGCCAGCAGTCTTAGCCCCTCACCCACAGATACGCAGTATTTT.

The chain uses TRBV25-1 and TRBJ2-7, with TRBD1 as a possible D gene (6 bases). Trimming left V 4 bases short and J 0 bases short, with 13 bases between. The germline V gene has CDR1 MGHDK and CDR2 SYGVNS. CDR3 length: 15 residues. CDR3 region: CASSGYQGSSYEQYF. Here the CDR3 DNA reads TGTGCCAGCAGTGGCTACCAGGGGTCCTCCTACGAGCAGTACTTC.

Concerning this clone itself: It is unclear where the CDR3 begins or ends on the DNA, so no DNA is shown, and the CDR3 is as TCRdb lists it. The chain couples TRBV21-1 to TRBJ2-7; the table assigns TRBD1, which was not confirmed against the DNA. TRBV21-1 is tagged as a pseudogene. Including both end residues, the CDR3 is 20 amino acids long. This CDR3 reads CASSKARAGGPSYLCYEQYF.

V is TRBV7-9 and J is TRBJ2-7, with a possible D match to TRBD1 (5 bases). This CDR3 comprises 15 residues. The V end lost 3 bases, the J end lost 0 bases, and 12 bases lay between the germline ends. The germline gives CDR1 SEHNR, CDR2 FQNEAQ (reference sequence). CDR3 coding DNA: TGTGCCAGCAGCTTCGTTGGGGCTGGCTCCTACGAGCAGTACTTC. This sequence encodes CASSFVGAGSYEQYF.

In its sample, this clone is medium-sized. The J gene is TRBJ2-1, the V gene TRBV28; maybe TRBD1 (6 bases). CDR3 length equals 13 residues. Between the trimmed V and J ends, which lost 6 bases and 8 bases, there was a span of 14 bases. Germline loops: CDR1 MDHEN, CDR2 SYDVKM. CDR3 DNA sequence: TGTGCCAGCAGGACCCCACAGGGTGATGAGCAGTTCTTC. Encoded protein: CASRTPQGDEQFF.

The CDR3 is CASSEARVSYNEQFF. The CDR3 DNA reads as TGTGCCAGCAGTGAAGCGCGGGTCTCCTACAATGAGCAGTTCTTC. The rearrangement links TRBV6-1 to TRBJ2-1; D may be TRBD2 (5 bases). V lost 0 bases to trimming and J lost 0 bases, with 6 bases between them. There are 15 residues in the CDR3. From germline, CDR1 is MNHNS and CDR2 SASEGT.

This clone was detected only once. The V and J genes are TRBV5-1 and TRBJ1-1, with D uncertain. Germline CDR1 and CDR2: SGHRS and YFSETQ. V was clipped by 6 bases and J by 3 bases, with 15 bases between them. There are 14 residues in the CDR3. CDR3 in DNA: TGCGCCAGCACCTCAGTCGACGGGGACACTGAAGCTTTCTTT. Amino acid sequence: CASTSVDGDTEAFF.

This chain connects TRBV28 to TRBJ2-6, with no clear D. V lost 2 bases and J 0 bases, leaving 5 bases between the germline ends. CDR1 MDHEN and CDR2 SYDVKM come from the germline V gene. CDR3 length: 15 residues. As DNA, the CDR3 is TGTGCCAGCAGTTTACAGCTCTCTGGGGCCAACGTCCTGACTTTC. This encodes CASSLQLSGANVLTF.

V and J are TRBV11-1 and TRBJ2-1, with a weak D call TRBD2 (6 bases). The CDR3 is 14 residues long. Germline V lookup: CDR1 SGHAT, CDR2 FQDESV (reference sequence). Trimming shortened V by 1 base and J by 6 bases, and 10 bases separated the two germline ends. CDR3 region: CASSLGGTSNEQFF. CDR3 DNA: TGTGCCAGCAGCTTAGGCGGGACTTCCAATGAGCAGTTCTTC.

A remark on this clone: The sample carries other DNA sequences with the same CDR3. The rearrangement joins TRBV7-8 to TRBJ1-1; D not resolved. Trimming left V 1 base short and J 4 bases short, with 10 bases between. The germline CDR1 and CDR2 sequences are SGHVS and FQNEAQ. The CDR3 runs 14 residues. Written as DNA, the CDR3 is TGTGCCAGCAGCTTAGTTGCGGGTCCCACTGAAGCTTTCTTT. It translates to CASSLVAGPTEAFF.

The count of this clone is one. The V gene is TRBV19, the J gene TRBJ2-3; D ambiguous. Germline-derived CDR1 and CDR2 are LNHDA and SQIVND (reference sequence). Trimming removed 1 base from V and 4 bases from J, with 3 bases in between. The CDR3 is made up of 12 amino acids. The CDR3 region has the DNA TGTGCCAGTAGTATAGCGGCAGATACGCAGTATTTT. Its protein is CASSIAADTQYF.

This clone occurred a few times. The chain joins TRBV7-9 to TRBJ1-2; the D gene is possibly TRBD1 (6 bases). V lost 5 bases to trimming and J lost 7 bases, with 8 bases between them. Germline CDR1 SEHNR, CDR2 FQNEAQ (reference sequence). The CDR3 has 11 residues. This CDR3 is CASSRGAGYTF. The DNA of the CDR3 is TGTGCCAGCAGCCGGGGGGCTGGCTACACCTTC. Combining the CDR3 with reference TRBV7-9 and TRBJ1-2 gives the whole variable domain DTGVSQNPRHKITKRGQNVTFRCDPISEHNRLYWYRQTLGQGPEFLTYFQNEAQLEKSRLLSDRFSAERPKGSFSTLEIQRTEQGDSAMYLCASSRGAGYTFGSGTRLTVV.

Of note for this clone: The identical CDR3 is also encoded by other nucleotide sequences in the sample. V usage is TRBV4-3 and J usage is TRBJ2-7, with TRBD1 matching 8 bases. Germline CDR1 LGHNA, CDR2 YSLEER. The CDR3 spans 16 residues. J gave up 0 bases and V 0 bases, and 4 bases lay outside the gene matches. CDR3 sequence reads: CASSQDGQGSSYEQYF. The CDR3 DNA reads as TGCGCCAGCAGCCAAGACGGACAGGGTAGCTCCTACGAGCAGTACTTC.

This CDR3 reads CASRLTGTDQPQHF. The CDR3 DNA is TGTGCCAGCAGGCTCACCGGGACAGATCAGCCCCAGCATTTT. The chain links TRBV27 to TRBJ1-5; 7 bases match TRBD1. The CDR3 is made up of 14 amino acids. Germline values: CDR1 MNHEY, CDR2 SMNVEV (reference sequence). V trimming: 6 bases; J trimming: 5 bases; junction bases outside the gene matches: 7.

J is TRBJ1-2 and V is TRBV30; 7 bases are shared with TRBD1. V dropped 0 bases and J dropped 6; count of bases not matched to a gene: 4. The CDR3 covers 13 residues. Germline V CDR1 and CDR2: GTSNPN, SVGIG (reference sequence). CDR3 DNA: TGTGCCTGGAGTGTCGGGCAGGGGGATGGCTACACCTTC. Its translation: CAWSVGQGDGYTF.

The gene calls are TRBV7-6 and TRBJ2-3, with D possibly being TRBD2 (5 bases). The CDR3 totals 15 residues. Germline CDR1 SGHVS, CDR2 FNYEAQ. The ends were cut back, 3 bases at V and 3 bases at J, with 13 bases in the middle. The CDR3: CASSFRGRSTDTQYF. In DNA, the CDR3 is TGTGCCAGCAGCTTTCGGGGAAGGAGTACAGATACGCAGTATTTT.

This rearrangement joins TRBV6-1 to TRBJ2-5, with a possible D match to TRBD2 (6 bases). V was cut by 9 bases and J by 6 bases, with 20 bases left in between. Germline values: CDR1 MNHNS, CDR2 SASEGT. The CDR3 extends over 14 amino acids. The CDR3 loop reads CARGGGEAQQTQYF. The CDR3 DNA follows: TGTGCCAGGGGGGGAGGAGAGGCGCAGCAGACCCAGTACTTC.